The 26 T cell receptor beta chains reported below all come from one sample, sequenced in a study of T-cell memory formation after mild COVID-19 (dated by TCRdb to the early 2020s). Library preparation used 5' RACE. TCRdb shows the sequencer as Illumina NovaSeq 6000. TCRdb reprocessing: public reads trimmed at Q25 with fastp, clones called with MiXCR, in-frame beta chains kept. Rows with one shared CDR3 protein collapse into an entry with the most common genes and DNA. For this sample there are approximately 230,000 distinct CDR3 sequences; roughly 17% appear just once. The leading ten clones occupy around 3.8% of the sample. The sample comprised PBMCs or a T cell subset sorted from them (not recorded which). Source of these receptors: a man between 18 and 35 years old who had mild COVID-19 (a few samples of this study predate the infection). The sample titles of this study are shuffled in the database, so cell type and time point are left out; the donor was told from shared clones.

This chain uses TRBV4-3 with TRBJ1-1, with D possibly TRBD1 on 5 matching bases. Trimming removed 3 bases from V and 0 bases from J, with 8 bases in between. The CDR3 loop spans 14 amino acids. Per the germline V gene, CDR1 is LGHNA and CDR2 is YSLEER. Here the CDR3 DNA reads TGCGCCAGCAGCCAGGGACGTATGAACACTGAAGCTTTCTTT. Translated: CASSQGRMNTEAFF.

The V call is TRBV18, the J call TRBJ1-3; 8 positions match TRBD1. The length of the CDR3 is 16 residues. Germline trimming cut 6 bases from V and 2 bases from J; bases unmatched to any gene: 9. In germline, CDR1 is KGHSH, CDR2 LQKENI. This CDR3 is CASSGDRSATGNTIYF. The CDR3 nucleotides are TGTGCCAGCTCTGGGGACAGGAGCGCCACTGGAAACACCATATATTTT.

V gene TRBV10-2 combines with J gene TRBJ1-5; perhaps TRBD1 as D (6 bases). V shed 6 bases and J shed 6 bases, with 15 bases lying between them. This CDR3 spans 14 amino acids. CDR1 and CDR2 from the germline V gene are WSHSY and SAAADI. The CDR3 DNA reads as TGCGCCAGCAGGACAGGTCAGAGGGGTCAGCCCCAGCATTTT. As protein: CASRTGQRGQPQHF.

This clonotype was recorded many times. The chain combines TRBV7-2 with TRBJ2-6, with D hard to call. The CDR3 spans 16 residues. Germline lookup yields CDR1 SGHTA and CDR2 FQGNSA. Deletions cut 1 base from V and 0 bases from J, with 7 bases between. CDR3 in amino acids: CASSLGHFSGANVLTF. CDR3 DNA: TGTGCCAGCAGCTTAGGACATTTCTCTGGGGCCAACGTCCTGACTTTC.

The CDR3 reads CASSQESLYTEAFF. DNA of the CDR3: TGTGCCAGCAGCCAGGAATCGCTCTACACTGAAGCTTTCTTT. This chain joins TRBV4-2 and TRBJ1-1; no clear D gene. V lost 3 bases and J 3 bases, leaving 11 bases between the germline ends. This CDR3 has 14 amino acids. The germline gives CDR1 LGHNA, CDR2 YNFKEQ.

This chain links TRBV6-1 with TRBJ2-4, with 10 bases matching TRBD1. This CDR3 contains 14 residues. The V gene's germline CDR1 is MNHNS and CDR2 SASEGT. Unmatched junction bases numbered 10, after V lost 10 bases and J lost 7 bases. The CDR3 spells CATYPGQGLNIQYF. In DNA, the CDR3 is TGTGCCACCTATCCGGGACAGGGGCTGAACATTCAGTACTTC.

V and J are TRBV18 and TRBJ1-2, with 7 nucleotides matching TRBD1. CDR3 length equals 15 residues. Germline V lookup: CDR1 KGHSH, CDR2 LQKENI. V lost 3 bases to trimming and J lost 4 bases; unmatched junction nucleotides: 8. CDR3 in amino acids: CASSPPGQPFYGYTF. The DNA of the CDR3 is TGTGCCAGCTCACCGCCGGGACAGCCCTTCTATGGCTACACCTTC.

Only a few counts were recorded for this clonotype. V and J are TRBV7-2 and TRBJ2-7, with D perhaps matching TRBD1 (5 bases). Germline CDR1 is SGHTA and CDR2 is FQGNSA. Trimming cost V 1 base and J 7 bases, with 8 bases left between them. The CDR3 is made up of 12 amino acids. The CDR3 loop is CASSLVAGEQYF. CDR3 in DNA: TGTGCCAGCAGCTTAGTTGCAGGGGAGCAGTACTTC.

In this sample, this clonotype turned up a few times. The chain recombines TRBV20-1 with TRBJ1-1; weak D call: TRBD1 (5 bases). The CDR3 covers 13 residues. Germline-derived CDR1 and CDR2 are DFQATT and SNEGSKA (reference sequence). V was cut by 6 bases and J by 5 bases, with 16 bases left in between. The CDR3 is CSAVGGILTEAFF. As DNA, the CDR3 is TGCAGTGCCGTGGGGGGTATTCTGACTGAAGCTTTCTTT.

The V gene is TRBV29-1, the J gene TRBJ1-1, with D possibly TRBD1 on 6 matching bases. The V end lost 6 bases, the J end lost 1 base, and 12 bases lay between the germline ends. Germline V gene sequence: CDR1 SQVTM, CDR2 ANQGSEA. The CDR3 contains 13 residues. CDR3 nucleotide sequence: TGCAGCGTCGAGAAGGGACAGAACACTGAAGCTTTCTTT. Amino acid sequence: CSVEKGQNTEAFF.

CDR3 loop: CASSLAGAIRDYGYTF. DNA for the CDR3: TGCGCCAGCAGCTTAGCAGGGGCTATTAGGGACTATGGCTACACCTTC. The V and J genes are TRBV5-1 and TRBJ1-2, with D maybe TRBD1 (6 bases). Trimming cost V 2 bases and J 3 bases, with 17 bases left between them. CDR3 length equals 16 residues. CDR1 is SGHRS, CDR2 YFSETQ, per germline.

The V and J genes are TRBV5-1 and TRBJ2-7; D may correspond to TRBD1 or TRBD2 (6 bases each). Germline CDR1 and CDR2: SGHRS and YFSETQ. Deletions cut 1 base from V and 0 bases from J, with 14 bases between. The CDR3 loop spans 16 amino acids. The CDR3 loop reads CASSLSPGALSYEQYF. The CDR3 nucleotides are TGCGCCAGCAGCTTGTCCCCGGGGGCCCTCTCCTACGAGCAGTACTTC. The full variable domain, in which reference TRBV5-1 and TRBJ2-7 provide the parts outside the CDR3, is KAGVTQTPRYLIKTRGQQVTLSCSPISGHRSVSWYQQTPGQGLQFLFEYFSETQRNKGNFPGRFSGRQFSNSRSEMNVSTLELGDSALYLCASSLSPGALSYEQYFGPGTRLTVT.

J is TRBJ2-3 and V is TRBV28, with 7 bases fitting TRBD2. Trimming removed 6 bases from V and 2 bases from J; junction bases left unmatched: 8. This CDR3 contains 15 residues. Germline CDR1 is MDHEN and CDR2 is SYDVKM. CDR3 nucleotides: TGTGCCAGCAGGGTCGGCGGGGGATTCACAGATACGCAGTATTTT. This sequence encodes CASRVGGGFTDTQYF.

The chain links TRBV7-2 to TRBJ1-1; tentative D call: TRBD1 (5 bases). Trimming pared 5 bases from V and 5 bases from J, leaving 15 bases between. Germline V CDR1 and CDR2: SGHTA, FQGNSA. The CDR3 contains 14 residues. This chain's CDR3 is CASSKDGGKTEAFF. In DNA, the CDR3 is TGTGCCAGCAGCAAAGACGGGGGGAAGACTGAAGCTTTCTTT.

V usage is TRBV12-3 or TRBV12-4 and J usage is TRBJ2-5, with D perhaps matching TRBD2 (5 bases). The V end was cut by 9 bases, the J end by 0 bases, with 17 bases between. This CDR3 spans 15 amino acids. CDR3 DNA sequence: TGTGCCAGTACGCCAAGGACGGGAAACCAAGAGACCCAGTACTTC. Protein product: CASTPRTGNQETQYF.

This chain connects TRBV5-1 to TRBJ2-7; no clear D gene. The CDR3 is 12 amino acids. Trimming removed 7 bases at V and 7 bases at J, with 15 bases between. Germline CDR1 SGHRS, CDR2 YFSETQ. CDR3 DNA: TGCGCCAGCGGAACTGAAGAAGGGGAGCAGTACTTC. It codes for CASGTEEGEQYF.

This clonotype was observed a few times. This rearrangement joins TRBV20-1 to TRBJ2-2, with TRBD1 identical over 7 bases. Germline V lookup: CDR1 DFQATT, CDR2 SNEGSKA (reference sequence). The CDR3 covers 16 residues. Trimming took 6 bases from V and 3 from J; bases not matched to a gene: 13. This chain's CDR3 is CSASSPGQTHTGELFF. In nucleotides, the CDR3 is TGCAGTGCCAGCTCTCCGGGACAGACCCACACCGGGGAGCTGTTTTTT.

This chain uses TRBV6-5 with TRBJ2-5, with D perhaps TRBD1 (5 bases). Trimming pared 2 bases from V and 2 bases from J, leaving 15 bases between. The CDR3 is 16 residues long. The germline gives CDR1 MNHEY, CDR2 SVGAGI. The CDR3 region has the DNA TGTGCCAGCAGTTACGCAAGGGGTTTGGGGCAAGAGACCCAGTACTTC. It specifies CASSYARGLGQETQYF.

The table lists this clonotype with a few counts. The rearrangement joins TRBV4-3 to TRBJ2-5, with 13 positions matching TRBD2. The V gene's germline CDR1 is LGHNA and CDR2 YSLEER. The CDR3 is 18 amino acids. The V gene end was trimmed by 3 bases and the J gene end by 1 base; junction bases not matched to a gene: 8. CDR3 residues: CASSQPRLAGGRQETQYF. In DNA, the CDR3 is TGCGCCAGCAGCCAGCCGAGACTAGCGGGGGGCCGCCAAGAGACCCAGTACTTC.

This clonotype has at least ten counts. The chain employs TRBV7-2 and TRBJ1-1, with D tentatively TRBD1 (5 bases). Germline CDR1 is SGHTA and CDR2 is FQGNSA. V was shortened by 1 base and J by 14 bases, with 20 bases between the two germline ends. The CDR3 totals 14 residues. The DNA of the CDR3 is TGTGCCAGCAGCTTAGAGGATACGGGGGGAAGAAGGTTCTTT. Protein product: CASSLEDTGGRRFF. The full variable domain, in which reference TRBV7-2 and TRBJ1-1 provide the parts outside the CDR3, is GAGVSQSPSNKVTEKGKDVELRCDPISGHTALYWYRQSLGQGLEFLIYFQGNSAPDKSGLPSDRFSAERTGGSVSTLTIQRTQQEDSAVYLCASSLEDTGGRRFFGQGTRLTVV.

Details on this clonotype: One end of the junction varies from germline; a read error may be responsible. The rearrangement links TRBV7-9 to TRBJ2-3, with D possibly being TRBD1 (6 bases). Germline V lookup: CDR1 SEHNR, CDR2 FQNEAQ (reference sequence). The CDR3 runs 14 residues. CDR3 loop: CASSLGTGTDTQYF. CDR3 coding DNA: TGTGCCAGCAGTTTAGGAACAGGGACAGATACGCAGTATTTT.

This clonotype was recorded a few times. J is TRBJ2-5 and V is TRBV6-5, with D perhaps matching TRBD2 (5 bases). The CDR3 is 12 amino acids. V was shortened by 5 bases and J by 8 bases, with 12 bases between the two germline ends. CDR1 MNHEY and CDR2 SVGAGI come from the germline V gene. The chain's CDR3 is CASSQSGYTQYF. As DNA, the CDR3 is TGTGCCAGCAGTCAGTCGGGGTATACCCAGTACTTC.

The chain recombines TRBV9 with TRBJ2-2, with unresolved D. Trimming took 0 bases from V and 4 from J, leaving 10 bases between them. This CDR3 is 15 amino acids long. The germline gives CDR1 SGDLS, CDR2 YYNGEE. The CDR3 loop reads CASSVGVFSTGELFF. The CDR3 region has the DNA TGTGCCAGCAGCGTAGGCGTCTTTTCCACCGGGGAGCTGTTTTTT.

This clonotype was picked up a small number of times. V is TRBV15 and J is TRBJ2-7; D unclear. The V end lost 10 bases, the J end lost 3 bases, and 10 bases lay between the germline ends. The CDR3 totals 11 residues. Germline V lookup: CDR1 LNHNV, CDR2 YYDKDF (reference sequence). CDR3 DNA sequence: TGTGCCAACGCCCCGGGCTACGAGCAGTACGTC. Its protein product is CANAPGYEQYV.

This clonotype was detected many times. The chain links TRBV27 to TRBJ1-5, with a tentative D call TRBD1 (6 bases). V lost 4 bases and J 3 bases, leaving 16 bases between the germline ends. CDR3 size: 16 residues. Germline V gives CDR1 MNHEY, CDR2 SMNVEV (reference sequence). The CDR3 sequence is CASSSPRGESNQPQHF. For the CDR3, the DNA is TGTGCCAGCAGTTCCCCGAGGGGGGAGTCCAATCAGCCCCAGCATTTT.

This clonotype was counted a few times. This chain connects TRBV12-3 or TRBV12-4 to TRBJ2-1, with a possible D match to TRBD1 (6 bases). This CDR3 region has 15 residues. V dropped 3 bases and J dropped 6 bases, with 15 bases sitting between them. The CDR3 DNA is TGTGCCAGCAGTTTCCGGCAGGGGTTTGGCAATGAGCAGTTCTTC. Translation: CASSFRQGFGNEQFF.